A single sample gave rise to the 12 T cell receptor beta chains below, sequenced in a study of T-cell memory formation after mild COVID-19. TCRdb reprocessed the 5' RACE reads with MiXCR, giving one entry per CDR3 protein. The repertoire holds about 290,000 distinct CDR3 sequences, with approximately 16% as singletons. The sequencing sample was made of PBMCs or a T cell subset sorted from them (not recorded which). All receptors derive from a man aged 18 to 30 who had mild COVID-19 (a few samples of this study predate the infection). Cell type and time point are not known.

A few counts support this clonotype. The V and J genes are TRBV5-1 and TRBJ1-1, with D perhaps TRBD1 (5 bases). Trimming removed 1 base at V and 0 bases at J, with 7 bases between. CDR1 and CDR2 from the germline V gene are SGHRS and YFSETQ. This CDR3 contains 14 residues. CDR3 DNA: TGCGCCAGCAGCTTGTGGGGGGTGAACACTGAAGCTTTCTTT. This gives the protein CASSLWGVNTEAFF.

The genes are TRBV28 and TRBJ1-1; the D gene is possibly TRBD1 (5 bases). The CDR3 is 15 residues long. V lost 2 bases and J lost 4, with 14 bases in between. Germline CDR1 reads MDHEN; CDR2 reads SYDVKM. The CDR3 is CASSLGGTVGTEAFF. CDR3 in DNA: TGTGCCAGCAGTTTAGGGGGGACCGTCGGCACTGAAGCTTTCTTT.

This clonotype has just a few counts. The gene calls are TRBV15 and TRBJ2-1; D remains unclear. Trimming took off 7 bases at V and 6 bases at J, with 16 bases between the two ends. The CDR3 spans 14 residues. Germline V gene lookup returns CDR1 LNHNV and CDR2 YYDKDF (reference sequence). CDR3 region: CATTAMGLLNEQFF. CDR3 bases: TGTGCCACCACCGCAATGGGCCTCCTCAATGAGCAGTTCTTC.

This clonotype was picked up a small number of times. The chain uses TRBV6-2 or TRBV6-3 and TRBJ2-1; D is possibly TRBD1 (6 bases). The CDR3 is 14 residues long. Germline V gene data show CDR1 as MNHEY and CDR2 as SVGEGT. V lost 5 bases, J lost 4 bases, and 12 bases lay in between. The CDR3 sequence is CASSTRDIYNEQFF. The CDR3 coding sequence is TGTGCCAGCAGTACCCGGGACATATACAATGAGCAGTTCTTC.

CDR3 residues: CASTLAGSDTQYF. CDR3 DNA sequence: TGTGCCAGTACCCTCGCGGGTTCAGATACGCAGTATTTT. The rearrangement uses TRBV19 and TRBJ2-3; tentative D call: TRBD2 (5 bases). From germline, CDR1 is LNHDA and CDR2 SQIVND (reference sequence). This CDR3 region has 13 residues. The V gene lost 7 bases and the J gene lost 4 bases, with 12 bases spanning the gap.

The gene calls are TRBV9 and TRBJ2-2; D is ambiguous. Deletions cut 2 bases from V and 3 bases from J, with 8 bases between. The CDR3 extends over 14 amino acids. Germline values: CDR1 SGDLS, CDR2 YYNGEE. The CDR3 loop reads CASSVAGHTGELFF. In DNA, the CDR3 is TGTGCCAGCAGCGTGGCAGGTCACACCGGGGAGCTGTTTTTT.

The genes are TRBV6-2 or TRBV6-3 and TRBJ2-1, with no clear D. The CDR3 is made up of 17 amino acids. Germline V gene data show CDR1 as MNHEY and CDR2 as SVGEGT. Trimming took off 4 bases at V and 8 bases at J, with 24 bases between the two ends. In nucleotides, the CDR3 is TGTGCCAGCAGTTGCAGCCGTAGGGTCCCTTCAGTGGATGAGCAGTTCTTC. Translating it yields CASSCSRRVPSVDEQFF.

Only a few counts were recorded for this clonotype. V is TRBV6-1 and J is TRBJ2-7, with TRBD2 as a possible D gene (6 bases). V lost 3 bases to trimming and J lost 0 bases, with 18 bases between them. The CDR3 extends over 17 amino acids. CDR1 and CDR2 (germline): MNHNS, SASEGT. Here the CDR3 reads CASSEGTGTTSSYEQYF. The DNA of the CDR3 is TGTGCCAGCAGTGAGGGGACGGGAACGACTAGCTCCTACGAGCAGTACTTC.

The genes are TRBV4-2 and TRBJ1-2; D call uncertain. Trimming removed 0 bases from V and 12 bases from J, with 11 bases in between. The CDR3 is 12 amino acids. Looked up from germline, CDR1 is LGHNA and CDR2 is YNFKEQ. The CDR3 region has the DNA TGTGCCAGCAGCCAAGATGCGGTAGGACACACCTTC. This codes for CASSQDAVGHTF.

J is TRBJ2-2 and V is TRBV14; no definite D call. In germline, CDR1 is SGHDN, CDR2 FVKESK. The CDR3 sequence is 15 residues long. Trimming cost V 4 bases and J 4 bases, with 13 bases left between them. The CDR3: CASSRRRSGTGELFF. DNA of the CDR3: TGTGCCAGCAGCCGTCGCAGGTCGGGCACCGGGGAGCTGTTTTTT.

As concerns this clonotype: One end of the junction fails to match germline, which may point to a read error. The CDR3 loop is CAGSFTSRDRSNYGYTF. The CDR3 region has the DNA TGTGCCGGCAGCTTTACGAGCCGGGACAGAAGTAACTATGGCTACACCTTC. V usage is TRBV7-8 and J usage is TRBJ1-2; 7 bases are a match to TRBD1. From germline, CDR1 is SGHVS and CDR2 FQNEAQ. The CDR3 extends over 17 amino acids. Using reference TRBV7-8 and TRBJ1-2 for the parts outside the CDR3, the full variable domain is GAGVSQSPRYKVAKRGQDVALRCDPISGHVSLFWYQQALGQGPEFLTYFQNEAQLDKSGLPSDRFFAERPEGSVSTLKIQRTQQEDSAVYLCAGSFTSRDRSNYGYTFGSGTRLTVV.

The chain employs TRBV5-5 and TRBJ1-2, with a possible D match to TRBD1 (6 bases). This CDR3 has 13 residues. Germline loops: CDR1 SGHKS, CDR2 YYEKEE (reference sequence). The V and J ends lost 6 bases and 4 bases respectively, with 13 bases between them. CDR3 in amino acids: CASTLEGGYGYTF. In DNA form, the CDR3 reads TGTGCCAGCACCCTCGAGGGGGGCTATGGCTACACCTTC.